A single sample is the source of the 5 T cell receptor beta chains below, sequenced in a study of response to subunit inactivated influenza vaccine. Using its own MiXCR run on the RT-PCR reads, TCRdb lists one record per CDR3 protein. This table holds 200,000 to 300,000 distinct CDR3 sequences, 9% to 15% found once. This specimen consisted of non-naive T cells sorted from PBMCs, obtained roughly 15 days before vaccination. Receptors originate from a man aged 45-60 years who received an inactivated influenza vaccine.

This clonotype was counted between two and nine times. CDR3 loop: CASSLSRGEETQYF. DNA for the CDR3: TGTGCCAGCAGCTTGTCAAGGGGCGAGGAGACCCAGTACTTC. The rearrangement joins TRBV5-4 to TRBJ2-5; D possibly corresponds to TRBD1 (5 bases). Trimming pared 1 base from V and 5 bases from J, leaving 12 bases between. From germline, CDR1 is SGHNT and CDR2 YYREEE (reference sequence). This CDR3 is 14 amino acids long.

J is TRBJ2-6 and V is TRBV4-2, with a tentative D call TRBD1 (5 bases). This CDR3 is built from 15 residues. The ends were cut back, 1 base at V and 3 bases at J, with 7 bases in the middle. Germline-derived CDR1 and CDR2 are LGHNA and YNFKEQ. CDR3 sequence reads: CASSQGGVGANVLTF. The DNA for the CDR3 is TGTGCCAGCAGCCAAGGGGGCGTTGGGGCCAACGTCCTGACTTTC.

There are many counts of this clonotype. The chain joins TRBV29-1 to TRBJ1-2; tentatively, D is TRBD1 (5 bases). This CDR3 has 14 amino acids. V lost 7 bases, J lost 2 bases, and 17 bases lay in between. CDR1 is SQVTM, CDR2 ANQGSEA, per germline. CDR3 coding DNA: TGCAGCGCCAGAACCTTGGGACGGAACTATGGCTACACCTTC. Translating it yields CSARTLGRNYGYTF.

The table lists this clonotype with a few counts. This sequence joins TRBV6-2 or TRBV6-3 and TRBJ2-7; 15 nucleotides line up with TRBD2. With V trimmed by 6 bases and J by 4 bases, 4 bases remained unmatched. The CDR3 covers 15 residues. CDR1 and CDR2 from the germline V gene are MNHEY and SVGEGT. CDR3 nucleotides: TGTGCCAGCAGGGGGACTAGCGGGAGGAGTTACGAGCAGTACTTC. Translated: CASRGTSGRSYEQYF.

As DNA, the CDR3 is TGTGCCAGCAGCTTAGCGGGGGTCAGAGAGCAGTACTTC. Translated, it gives CASSLAGVREQYF. V gene TRBV7-9 combines with J gene TRBJ2-7; D could derive from TRBD1 or TRBD2 (5 bases each). The length of the CDR3 is 13 residues. Germline V CDR1 and CDR2: SEHNR, FQNEAQ (reference sequence). V was pared by 0 bases and J by 7 bases, with 10 bases between.